A selection of T cell receptor beta chains follows, all from one sample in a study of blood T cells in healthy people across ages. Using its own MiXCR run on the 5' RACE reads, TCRdb lists one record per CDR3 protein. This table has around 1.5 million distinct CDR3 sequences, about 35% appearing once. What was sequenced was blood. These receptors were taken from a woman aged 25 to 39 in good health. The conserved cysteine and the conserved F or W are not part of the CDR3 here. D genes are given only for firm matches. Size is omitted from some rows. Given values are once, few, many or a class for expanded clones.

d_call j_call clone_size v_call cdr3_aa
TRBD2 TRBJ2-3 many TRBV9 ASSPLAGADTQY
- TRBJ1-2 - TRBV9 ASSVARASFYGYT
- TRBJ2-1 - TRBV15 ATSRGGVNPYYNEQF
- TRBJ2-5 many TRBV12-3/TRBV12-4 ASSFRGAETQY
- TRBJ1-4 - TRBV7-2 ASSLVGLGRGATNEKLF
- - - TRBV3-1 ASSQVTAGVETQY
- TRBJ2-7 few TRBV6-1 ASSDRGVPYEQY
- - - TRBV9 ASSVVGSVTYNEQY
TRBD1 TRBJ1-4 - TRBV6-1 ASRIRTGSYEKLF
- TRBJ1-2 few TRBV7-6 ASSLGETGLSGYT
- TRBJ1-1 - TRBV29-1 SGSGLKTEAF
- TRBJ1-1 - TRBV27 ASLRQRSEAEAF
- TRBJ2-3 - TRBV7-3 ASSLTPGRGADTQY
- TRBJ1-2 - TRBV6-2/TRBV6-3 ASSSVVGVGYGYT
- TRBJ1-1 few TRBV20-1 SARDDQGTEAF
TRBD2 TRBJ2-7 - TRBV7-9 ASSLNHRGDEQY
- TRBJ1-1 few TRBV7-2 ASSLVGFTAF
- TRBJ2-7 many TRBV7-2 ASSLTIYEQY
- TRBJ2-7 - TRBV7-2 ASSEGAGSSYEQY
- TRBJ2-3 - TRBV29-1 SVEDRPDAQY
TRBD1 TRBJ2-7 many TRBV6-1 ASSGTFQGASYEQY
TRBD2 TRBJ2-7 - TRBV29-1 SVAGDARPPYEQY
TRBD1 TRBJ1-1 - TRBV27 ASRGDRGPFLNTEAF
- TRBJ2-1 - TRBV6-2/TRBV6-3 ASSYFRIADNEQF
- TRBJ1-2 - TRBV29-1 SVVAEYGYT
- TRBJ1-4 - TRBV20-1 SAAEAGNEKLF
TRBD2 TRBJ2-3 once TRBV28 ASSSLGLAGGMDTQY
- TRBJ1-5 - TRBV20-1 SARSAGVSNQPQH
TRBD2 TRBJ2-3 - TRBV3-1 ASSQDIPAGGQDTQY
TRBD2 TRBJ2-1 - TRBV11-2 ASSFSGGAPFEQF
TRBD1 TRBJ1-4 few TRBV7-9 ASSPSGGRGNEKLF
TRBD2 TRBJ2-1 - TRBV4-1 ASSHLAGGPSEQF
TRBD1 TRBJ2-3 - TRBV5-1 ASREGARASTDTQY
- TRBJ2-5 many TRBV29-1 SVEDGGQETQY
- TRBJ1-2 - TRBV5-1 ASSLVSDSNYGYT
- TRBJ1-1 - TRBV27 ASIIDGLGTEAF
- TRBJ2-1 few TRBV7-8 ASSLSKYNEQF
TRBD2 TRBJ2-7 - TRBV20-1 SAQRASGRGRGSSYERY
TRBD1 TRBJ1-1 few TRBV20-1 SARSQDRVTEAF
- TRBJ2-6 - TRBV11-2 ASSLALPGPIYSGANVLT
- TRBJ2-1 few TRBV20-1 SAIGGEYNEQF
TRBD2 TRBJ2-1 - TRBV28 ASSLTSGSVEQF
- TRBJ2-3 - TRBV20-1 SARVQGGWDTDTQY
TRBD1 TRBJ2-1 once TRBV12-3/TRBV12-4 ASRLDTGEREQF
- TRBJ1-1 - TRBV20-1 SARAGHEAF
- TRBJ2-3 - TRBV5-6 ASSRGPGETDTQY
- TRBJ2-3 few TRBV20-1 SAGPSGYTDTQY